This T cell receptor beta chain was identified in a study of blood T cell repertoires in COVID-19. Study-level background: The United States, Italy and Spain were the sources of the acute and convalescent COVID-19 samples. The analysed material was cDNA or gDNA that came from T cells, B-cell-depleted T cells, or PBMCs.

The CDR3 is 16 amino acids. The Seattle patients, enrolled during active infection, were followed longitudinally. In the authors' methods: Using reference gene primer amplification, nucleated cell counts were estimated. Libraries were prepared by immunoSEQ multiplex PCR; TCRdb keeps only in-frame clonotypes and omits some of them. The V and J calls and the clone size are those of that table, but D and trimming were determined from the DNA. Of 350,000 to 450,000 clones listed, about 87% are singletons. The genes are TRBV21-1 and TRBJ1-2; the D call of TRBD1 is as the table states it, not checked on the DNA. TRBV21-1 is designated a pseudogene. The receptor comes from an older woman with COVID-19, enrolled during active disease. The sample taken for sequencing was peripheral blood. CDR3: CASSSIRDRLNYGYTF. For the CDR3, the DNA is TGTGCCAGCTCTTCGATCCGGGACAGACTCAACTATGGCTACACCTTC.